This record concerns one TCR beta chain sequence. Its antigen is currently unknown. The repertoire was sequenced with immunoSEQ multiplex PCR; TCRdb's copy has only in-frame clones and lacks some. The top ten clones hold over 25% of a sample with 25,000 to 30,000 clones, approximately 66% of them seen once. CDR3 length equals 13 residues. The germline V gene encodes CDR1 KGHSH and CDR2 LQKENI. With 1 base removed from V and 6 bases from J, the gap between germline ends came to 10 bases. Every patient relapsed after autologous stem cell transplantation, and brentuximab vedotin exposure varied. This entry is derived from a study of PD-1 blockade in classical Hodgkin lymphoma. Across the whole study: Every 2 weeks, patients had 3 mg/kg nivolumab intravenously. Study observations and caveats: Relapsed/refractory patients reportedly had lower baseline diversity than newly diagnosed patients. Reasons behind the repertoire differences stay unclear, perhaps disease activity or earlier therapy. Significantly greater TCR diversity emerged by C4D1 in CD4+ cells but not CD8+ cells.

Sequencing used peripheral blood mononuclear cells (PBMCs), obtained before the second cycle of nivolumab. The rearrangement uses TRBV18 and TRBJ2-7, with D maybe TRBD1 (5 bases). This clonotype was sampled from a human donor with classical Hodgkin lymphoma. In DNA, the CDR3 is TGTGCCAGCTCACCACAGACAGACATCGAGCAGTACGTC. It encodes CASSPQTDIEQYV.